The clone carrying this T cell receptor (beta chain) was detected ten times or more. The CDR3 extends over 14 amino acids. V gave up 6 bases and J gave up 1 base, with 9 bases separating them. CDR1 and CDR2 from the germline V gene are SGHTA and FQGNSA. The authors built TCR beta libraries using iRepertoire HTBI primers and Arm-PCR of CDR3 regions. From the multiplex PCR reads, TCRdb called clonotypes with MiXCR, one entry per CDR3 protein. The sample yields a few hundred thousand distinct CDR3 sequences, 15% seen once. Time point described: newly diagnosed GD, antithyroid drugs for less than 3 months. RNA isolated from PBMCs was used to make the TCR library. This sample is drawn from a study of regulatory T cells in long-lasting Graves disease. These same records also appear under a second study, on T cells in Graves' hyperthyroidism and ophthalmopathy.

The TCR sequence derives from a woman in her 40s with Graves disease. V is TRBV7-2 and J is TRBJ1-4; D uncertain. Source: peripheral blood mononuclear cells (PBMCs), taken at new diagnosis, from a patient treated with antithyroid drugs. The CDR3 DNA is TGTGCCAGCAGATTGGAACAAACTAATGAAAAACTGTTTTTT. This encodes CASRLEQTNEKLFF.